What follows describes a single TCR beta chain. What it binds is unknown. The CDR3 has 15 amino acids. The ends lost 2 bases at V and 3 bases at J; junction bases unmatched: 3. In germline, CDR1 is LNHDA, CDR2 SQIVND (reference sequence). This specimen belongs to a study of cytomegalovirus exposure and HLA in healthy donors. Both 60 Vbeta primers and 13 Jbeta primers went into the PCR. Repertoires were generated with immunoSEQ multiplex PCR, while TCRdb's copy carries only in-frame clones and drops some. This table has 95,000 to 150,000 clones, 75% to 90% appearing once. The study's findings and limits: A later analysis found most CMV-associated TCR beta chains apparently HLA-restricted.

The J gene is TRBJ1-1, the V gene TRBV19; 10 positions match TRBD1. This sequence originates from a man in his thirties or forties in good health and CMV-seronegative. Sequenced material: PBMCs. CDR3 in DNA: TGTGCCAGTAGTATATTAGGGACAGGGGACACTGAAGCTTTCTTT. Amino acids: CASSILGTGDTEAFF.